The 10 T cell receptor beta chains below come from one sample, sequenced in a study of cytomegalovirus exposure and HLA in healthy donors. PCR amplification relied on 60 Vbeta primers (plus 13 Jbeta primers). Data came from immunoSEQ multiplex PCR; TCRdb stores just in-frame clones and leaves some out. The top ten hold 4.8% of the sample, which has some 100,000 clones, about 75% seen once. The sequenced sample consisted of PBMCs. The receptors stem from a woman between 18 and 29 years old in good health and CMV-seropositive.

The chain links TRBV7-9 to TRBJ2-1, with 10 nucleotides matching TRBD2. V trimming: 5 bases; J trimming: 10 bases; junction bases outside the gene matches: 5. Germline V CDR1 and CDR2: SEHNR, FQNEAQ (reference sequence). CDR3 length equals 13 residues. CDR3 DNA: TGTGCCAGCAGCCTTACTAGCGGGGCGGAGCAGTTCTTC. Translation gives CASSLTSGAEQFF.

This chain joins TRBV4-1 and TRBJ1-1; D possibly corresponds to TRBD1 (6 bases). This CDR3 is 13 amino acids long. Germline assignment: CDR1 MGHRA and CDR2 YSYEKL. V gave up 0 bases and J gave up 11 bases, with 13 bases separating them. The CDR3 nucleotides read TGCGCCAGCAGCCAAGACGGGGGGGCTGGGGCTTTCTTT. Its translation: CASSQDGGAGAFF.

This clone was picked up a small number of times. This sequence joins TRBV28 and TRBJ2-2; D is uncertain. Germline-derived CDR1 and CDR2 are MDHEN and SYDVKM. This CDR3 region has 13 residues. Trimming removed 2 bases from V and 3 bases from J, with 4 bases in between. CDR3 residues: CASSLKHTGELFF. The CDR3 DNA sequence: TGTGCCAGCAGTTTAAAGCACACCGGGGAGCTGTTTTTT.

This clone has a handful of counts. J is TRBJ1-2 and V is TRBV4-1; D may be TRBD1 (6 bases). The CDR3 is made up of 17 amino acids. Trimming left V 0 bases short and J 3 bases short, with 17 bases between. Per germline, CDR1 MGHRA and CDR2 YSYEKL. DNA for the CDR3: TGCGCCAGCAGCCAAGATAGGGGGGGAATTAAAGACTATGGCTACACCTTC. This gives the protein CASSQDRGGIKDYGYTF.

J is TRBJ1-5 and V is TRBV2; the D gene is possibly TRBD1 (6 bases). Trimming took 1 base from V and 7 from J, leaving 17 bases between them. Germline assignment: CDR1 SNHLY and CDR2 FYNNEI. The CDR3 spans 16 residues. The CDR3 DNA follows: TGTGCCAGCAGTGAAGGTCCGCCAGGGGTAGGGCAGCCCCAGCATTTT. It encodes CASSEGPPGVGQPQHF.

The gene calls are TRBV28 and TRBJ2-5; 7 bases align to TRBD1. CDR3 length equals 14 residues. Germline trimming cut 5 bases from V and 7 bases from J; bases unmatched to any gene: 10. Germline V gives CDR1 MDHEN, CDR2 SYDVKM. As DNA, the CDR3 is TGTGCCAGCAGTCCCACAGGGGCGCGAGGGACCCAGTACTTC. Its protein product is CASSPTGARGTQYF. Full variable domain (outside the CDR3, taken from reference TRBV28 and TRBJ2-5): DVKVTQSSRYLVKRTGEKVFLECVQDMDHENMFWYRQDPGLGLRLIYFSYDVKMKEKGDIPEGYSVSREKKERFSLILESASTNQTSMYLCASSPTGARGTQYFGPGTRLLVL.

The CDR3 sequence is CASGRDNQETQYF. CDR3 nucleotides: TGTGCCAGCGGCCGGGACAACCAAGAGACCCAGTACTTC. The gene calls are TRBV11-1 and TRBJ2-5, with D possibly TRBD1 on 6 matching bases. V was trimmed by 8 bases and J by 0 bases, leaving 10 bases between them. Looked up from germline, CDR1 is SGHAT and CDR2 is FQDESV (reference sequence). CDR3 length: 13 residues.

This clone has a handful of counts. The chain uses TRBV27 and TRBJ2-5; D unclear. The CDR3 has 13 amino acids. V lost 1 base and J 5 bases, leaving 8 bases between the germline ends. Germline V lookup: CDR1 MNHEY, CDR2 SMNVEV (reference sequence). CDR3 in amino acids: CASSLLLSETQYF. Written as DNA, the CDR3 is TGTGCCAGCAGTTTATTACTTAGCGAGACCCAGTACTTC.

The chain recombines TRBV7-2 with TRBJ2-7, with TRBD1 as a possible D gene (6 bases). Trimming pared 3 bases from V and 2 bases from J, leaving 11 bases between. The germline V gene encodes CDR1 SGHTA and CDR2 FQGNSA. The CDR3 has 14 amino acids. Written as DNA, the CDR3 is TGTGCCAGCAGCTTTGGATACAGGGCCTACGAGCAGTACTTC. Amino acid sequence: CASSFGYRAYEQYF.

This clone was counted between two and nine times. The chain uses TRBV18 and TRBJ2-5; 7 bases line up with TRBD1. Germline V gene data show CDR1 as KGHSH and CDR2 as LQKENI. The CDR3 consists of 15 residues. V trimming: 5 bases; J trimming: 4 bases; junction bases outside the gene matches: 10. The CDR3 loop is CASSSTGVGRETQYF. The DNA of the CDR3 is TGTGCCAGCTCATCCACAGGGGTTGGGAGAGAGACCCAGTACTTC.